The rows below give T cell receptor beta chains drawn from one sample of a study of immune cell composition in non-small cell lung cancer. Sequencing was performed with immunoSEQ multiplex PCR; in TCRdb, only in-frame clones are kept and a portion is missing. The sample includes about 3,200 clones, roughly 84% of them seen just once. The specimen sequenced was lung tumor tissue. The source of these receptors is a human donor with non-small cell lung cancer. Both conserved end residues are part of each CDR3. A D gene is named only where the DNA matches it firmly. Size is stated for part of the rows, as once, few or many counts, or as a class when the clone is expanded.

V gene: TRBV7-9
D gene: .
J gene: TRBJ2-1
clone size: .
CDR3 length: 12
CDR3 DNA: TGTGCCAGCAGCTCCTATAACAATGAGCAGTTCTTC
CDR3 protein: CASSSYNNEQFF

V gene: TRBV28
D gene: TRBD1
J gene: TRBJ1-3
clone size: once
CDR3 length: 14
CDR3 DNA: TGTGCCAGCAGTAGGGGACAGGGTAGTATTGCCATATATTTT
CDR3 protein: CASSRGQGSIAIYF

V gene: TRBV19
D gene: TRBD1
J gene: TRBJ2-7
clone size: hyperexpanded
CDR3 length: 13
CDR3 DNA: TGTGCCAGTAGAGGCAGGGGGTCCTACGAGCAGTACTTC
CDR3 protein: CASRGRGSYEQYF

V gene: TRBV7-8
D gene: .
J gene: TRBJ1-2
clone size: .
CDR3 length: 13
CDR3 DNA: TGTGCCAGCAGCTTAGGCGGACAGTTTGGCTACACCTTC
CDR3 protein: CASSLGGQFGYTF

V gene: TRBV5-4
D gene: .
J gene: TRBJ1-6
clone size: once
CDR3 length: 13
CDR3 DNA: TGTGCCAGCAGCTTGGACAGGACTTCACCCCTCCACTTT
CDR3 protein: CASSLDRTSPLHF

V gene: TRBV6-6
D gene: TRBD1
J gene: TRBJ2-5
clone size: .
CDR3 length: 15
CDR3 DNA: TGTGCCAGCAGTTACTCCCGGGACAGGGTAGAGACCCAGTACTTC
CDR3 protein: CASSYSRDRVETQYF

V gene: TRBV7-9
D gene: TRBD2
J gene: TRBJ2-1
clone size: few
CDR3 length: 16
CDR3 DNA: TGTGCCAGCAGCTTAGATAATAGCGGGGGGGCAGGTGAGCAGTTCTTC
CDR3 protein: CASSLDNSGGAGEQFF

V gene: TRBV7-9
D gene: .
J gene: TRBJ2-5
clone size: few
CDR3 length: 12
CDR3 DNA: TGTGCCAGCAGCTCCGGTTACGAGACCCAGTACTTC
CDR3 protein: CASSSGYETQYF

V gene: TRBV7-3
D gene: TRBD2
J gene: TRBJ2-2
clone size: large
CDR3 length: 14
CDR3 DNA: TGTGCCAGCAGCTTAGGCGGGGGCACCGGGGAGCTGTTTTTT
CDR3 protein: CASSLGGGTGELFF

V gene: TRBV4-1
D gene: .
J gene: TRBJ1-2
clone size: .
CDR3 length: 15
CDR3 DNA: TGCGCCAGCAGCCAAGAATTTTCTAGGGGCGTTGGCTACACCTTC
CDR3 protein: CASSQEFSRGVGYTF

V gene: TRBV7-7
D gene: TRBD1
J gene: TRBJ2-1
clone size: medium-sized
CDR3 length: 16
CDR3 DNA: TGTGCTAGCAGCACCCCCCGGGACAGGGGATACAATGAGCAGTTCTTC
CDR3 protein: CASSTPRDRGYNEQFF

V gene: TRBV6-5
D gene: TRBD1
J gene: TRBJ1-3
clone size: .
CDR3 length: 14
CDR3 DNA: TGTGCCAGCAGCGCCGACAGGGGTGGAAACACCATATATTTT
CDR3 protein: CASSADRGGNTIYF

V gene: TRBV15
D gene: TRBD1
J gene: TRBJ2-1
clone size: .
CDR3 length: 17
CDR3 DNA: TGTGCCACCAGCCACGGCTTACAGGGACAGACCTACAATGAGCAGTTCTTC
CDR3 protein: CATSHGLQGQTYNEQFF

V gene: TRBV6-1
D gene: .
J gene: TRBJ1-6
clone size: few
CDR3 length: 15
CDR3 DNA: TGTGCCAGCAGTGAAGCTCGGCGGGTCGATTCACCCCTCCACTTT
CDR3 protein: CASSEARRVDSPLHF

V gene: TRBV2
D gene: .
J gene: TRBJ1-1
clone size: .
CDR3 length: 13
CDR3 DNA: TGTGCCAGCAGGTCGGGGGGTGGCACTGAAGCTTTCTTT
CDR3 protein: CASRSGGGTEAFF

V gene: TRBV5-1
D gene: TRBD1
J gene: TRBJ2-1
clone size: .
CDR3 length: 16
CDR3 DNA: TGCGCCAGCAGCTTGGAGGGACAGGGGTCCTACAATGAGCAGTTCTTC
CDR3 protein: CASSLEGQGSYNEQFF

V gene: TRBV30
D gene: .
J gene: TRBJ2-3
clone size: .
CDR3 length: 13
CDR3 DNA: TGTGCCTGGAGTTCGGGGTTTTCAGATACGCAGTATTTT
CDR3 protein: CAWSSGFSDTQYF

V gene: TRBV19
D gene: TRBD1
J gene: TRBJ1-5
clone size: .
CDR3 length: 16
CDR3 DNA: TGTGCCAGTAGGGGAGCACCGGACAGGGGATTTCAGCCCCAGCATTTT
CDR3 protein: CASRGAPDRGFQPQHF

V gene: TRBV7-6
D gene: .
J gene: TRBJ1-4
clone size: .
CDR3 length: 14
CDR3 DNA: TGTGCCAGCAGCTTAGGACAAACTAATGAAAAACTGTTTTTT
CDR3 protein: CASSLGQTNEKLFF

V gene: TRBV30
D gene: TRBD1
J gene: TRBJ2-7
clone size: .
CDR3 length: 13
CDR3 DNA: TGTGCCTGGACAAGGGGACAGGGCTACGAGCAGTACTTC
CDR3 protein: CAWTRGQGYEQYF